This T cell receptor (beta chain) was observed in a study of beta chain features in type 1 diabetes. This CDR3 region has 15 residues. Trimming stripped 3 bases from V and 6 bases from J, with 16 bases between. Germline lookup yields CDR1 SEHNR and CDR2 FQNEAQ (reference sequence). This clone came up many times. Sequenced material consisted of expressed TCRB transcripts (all of the isolated RNA was reverse transcribed). The average output of naive, central memory and regulatory T cell samples was several million reads. Here immunoSEQ multiplex PCR was the method, and the copy in TCRdb shows in-frame clones only, minus some. The sample lists hundreds of thousands of clones, 13% to 15% occurring once.

This receptor was identified in a woman aged 40-49 years in good health. This chain connects TRBV7-9 to TRBJ2-3, with a possible D match to TRBD2 (5 bases). Sequences were obtained from naive CD4+ T cells from blood. This CDR3 reads CASSFEGAYHDTQYF. As DNA, the CDR3 is TGTGCCAGCAGCTTTGAGGGAGCCTATCACGATACGCAGTATTTT.